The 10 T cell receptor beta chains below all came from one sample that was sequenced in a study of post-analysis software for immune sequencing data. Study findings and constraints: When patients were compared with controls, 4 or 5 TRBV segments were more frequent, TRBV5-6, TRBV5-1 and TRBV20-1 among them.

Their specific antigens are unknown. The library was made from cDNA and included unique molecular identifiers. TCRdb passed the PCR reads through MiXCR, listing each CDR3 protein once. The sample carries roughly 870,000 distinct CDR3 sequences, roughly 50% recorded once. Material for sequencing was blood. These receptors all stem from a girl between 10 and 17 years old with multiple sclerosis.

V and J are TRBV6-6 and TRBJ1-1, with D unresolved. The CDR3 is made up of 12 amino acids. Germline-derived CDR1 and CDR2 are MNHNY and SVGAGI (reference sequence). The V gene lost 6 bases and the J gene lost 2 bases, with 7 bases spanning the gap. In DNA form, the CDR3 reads TGTGCCAGCAGGGTCGTAAACACTGAAGCTTTCTTT. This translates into CASRVVNTEAFF.

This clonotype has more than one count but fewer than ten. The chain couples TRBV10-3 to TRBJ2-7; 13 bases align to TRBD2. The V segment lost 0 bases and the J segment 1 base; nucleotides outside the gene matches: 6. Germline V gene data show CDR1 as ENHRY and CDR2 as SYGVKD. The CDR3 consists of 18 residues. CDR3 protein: CAISESAPTSGRSYEQYF. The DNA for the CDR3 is TGTGCCATCAGTGAGTCGGCGCCGACTAGCGGGAGGTCCTACGAGCAGTACTTC.

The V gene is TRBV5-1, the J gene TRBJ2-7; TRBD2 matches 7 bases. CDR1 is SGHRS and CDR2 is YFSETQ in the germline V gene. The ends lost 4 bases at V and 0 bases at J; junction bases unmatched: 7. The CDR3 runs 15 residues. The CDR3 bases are TGCGCCAGCAGCGCCGGACTAGACCTCTCCTACGAGCAGTACTTC. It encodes CASSAGLDLSYEQYF.

The DNA of the CDR3 is TGTGCCAGCAGCCCTCTGGGGTTTGGGGAGACCCAGTACTTC. It is translated as CASSPLGFGETQYF. The chain combines TRBV7-9 with TRBJ2-5; D call uncertain. Germline lookup yields CDR1 SEHNR and CDR2 FQNEAQ (reference sequence). Trimming removed 5 bases from V and 5 bases from J, with 15 bases in between. CDR3 length: 14 residues.

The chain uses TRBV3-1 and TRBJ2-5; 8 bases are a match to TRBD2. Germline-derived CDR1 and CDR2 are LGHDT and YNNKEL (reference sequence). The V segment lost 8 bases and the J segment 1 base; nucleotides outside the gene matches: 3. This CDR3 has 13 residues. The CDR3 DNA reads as TGTGCCAGCTTAACTAGCGGCCAAGAGACCCAGTACTTC. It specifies CASLTSGQETQYF.

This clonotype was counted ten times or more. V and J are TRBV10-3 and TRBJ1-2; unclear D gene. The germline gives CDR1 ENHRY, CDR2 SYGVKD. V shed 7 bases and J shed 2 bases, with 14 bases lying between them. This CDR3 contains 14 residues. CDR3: CAITPSVGNYGYTF. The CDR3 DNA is TGTGCCATCACCCCGTCGGTGGGGAACTATGGCTACACCTTC.

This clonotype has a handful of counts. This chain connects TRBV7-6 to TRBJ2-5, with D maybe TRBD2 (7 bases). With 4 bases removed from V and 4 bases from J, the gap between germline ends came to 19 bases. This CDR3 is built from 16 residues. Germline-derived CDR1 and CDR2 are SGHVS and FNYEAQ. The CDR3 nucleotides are TGTGCCAGCAGCTATTCCTTGGGGGGGGGCATAGAGACCCAGTACTTC. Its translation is CASSYSLGGGIETQYF.

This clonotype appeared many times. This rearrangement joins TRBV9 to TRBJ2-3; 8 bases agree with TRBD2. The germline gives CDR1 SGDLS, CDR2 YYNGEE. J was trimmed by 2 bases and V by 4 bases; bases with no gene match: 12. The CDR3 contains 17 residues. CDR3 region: CASSPAGGGTPTDTQYF. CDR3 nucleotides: TGTGCCAGCAGCCCTGCCGGCGGGGGGACGCCCACAGATACGCAGTATTTT.

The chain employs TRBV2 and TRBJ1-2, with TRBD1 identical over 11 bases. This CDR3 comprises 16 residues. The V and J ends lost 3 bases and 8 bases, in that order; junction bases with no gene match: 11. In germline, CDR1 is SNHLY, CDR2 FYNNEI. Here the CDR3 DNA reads TGTGCCAGCAGTGAGTTCCCTGGACAGGGGGCCGGCGGCTACACCTTC. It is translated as CASSEFPGQGAGGYTF.

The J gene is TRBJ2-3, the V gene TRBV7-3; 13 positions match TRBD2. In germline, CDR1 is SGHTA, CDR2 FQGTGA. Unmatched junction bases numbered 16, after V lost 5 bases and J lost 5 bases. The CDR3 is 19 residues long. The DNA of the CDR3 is TGTGCCAGCAGCCGCAAACCCCCGACTAGCGGGGGGATCGGAGATACGCAGTATTTT. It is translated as CASSRKPPTSGGIGDTQYF.